This T cell receptor (beta chain) was sequenced in a study of T cells in Graves' hyperthyroidism and ophthalmopathy. Whole-study findings and limits: Separating ophthalmopathy from stable hyperthyroidism was achieved by a 13 V-J model.

Researchers amplified the TCR beta CDR3 regions from RNA transcripts. With the HTBI primer set, the TCR CDR3 went through a first round of RT-PCR. MiXCR, applied by TCRdb to the multiplex PCR reads, yields one record per CDR3 protein. The data show hundreds of thousands of distinct CDR3 sequences, just under 25% seen once. These patients, aged 18 to 65, had recently diagnosed hyperthyroidism lasting under 2 months. The PBMCs were sourced from fresh peripheral blood (about 10 ml). A remark on this clonotype: Antigen unknown.

The sequencing sample was made of blood. This clonotype originated in a man in his forties or fifties with Graves' hyperthyroidism.

The DNA of the CDR3 is TGTGCCAGTAGATGGGGCTTCTCTGAAGCTTTCTTT. It specifies CASRWGFSEAFF. V gene TRBV19 combines with J gene TRBJ1-1; perhaps TRBD1 as D (5 bases). With 6 bases removed from V and 6 bases from J, the gap between germline ends came to 11 bases. The CDR3 is 12 amino acids. Germline V lookup: CDR1 LNHDA, CDR2 SQIVND (reference sequence).